This T cell receptor beta chain was identified in a study of blood T cell repertoires in COVID-19 (dated by TCRdb to about 2020). For the wider study: Samples covering the acute and convalescent phases of COVID-19 were provided by collaborators in the United States, Italy and Spain. The material from the prospective study consisted of cDNA or gDNA derived from T cells, B-cell-depleted T cells, or PBMCs. Subjects who had been exposed to COVID-19, were actively infected with it, or had recovered from it provided the deeply sampled blood TCRbeta repertoires that made up the dataset. A freely available public database, intended as a resource for researchers studying the immune response to SARS-CoV-2, is where the repertoires were released. Samples came from the ongoing ImmuneRACE study (first 160 participants) plus 1,254 subjects from 6 global collaborators. Nearly every sample came with metadata listing a de-identified subject ID, COVID-19 status, age in years and sex. Where available, HLA class I and class II types were obtained from metadata supplied by the sample provider rather than from assay-based typing.

In the prospective study, participants were about 18 to 95 years old, resided in about two dozen geographic areas of the United States, and were enrolled through a virtual design. In the prospective study, cohorts were assigned on the basis of participant-reported clinical history obtained from a screening survey and a study questionnaire. Mobile phlebotomists in the prospective study collected whole blood, serum and a nasopharyngeal or oropharyngeal swab from every participant. Participants in the prospective study had the option to provide additional blood draws and questionnaires over a roughly 2-month period. Before DNA extraction, prospective study blood samples were shipped either frozen or at room temperature. General findings and caveats noted by the study authors: Clinical and demographic metadata were provided uncurated, with the amount varying by source and participant.

The CDR3 covers 17 residues, taking in both the cysteine and the phenylalanine. CDR3 DNA only is kept here, 51 bases in frame from base 1. V has 5 bases trimmed and J has 6 bases trimmed; junction bases matching no gene number 18. The germline V gene (reference sequence) sets CDR1 to SGHKS and CDR2 to YYEKEE. The immunoSEQ Assay, a bias-controlled multiplex PCR, was used to amplify TCRbeta CDR3 regions from genomic DNA. On the authors' methods: The number of nucleated cells in each sample was estimated by amplification of reference gene primers within the assay. Sequence reads were collapsed and filtered to measure the absolute abundance of every unique TCRbeta CDR3 rearrangement. For each sample, productive Simpson clonality was calculated as the square root of Simpson's diversity index over productive rearrangements. The source is immuneACCESS, and TCRdb retained only in-frame sequences with V and J called. Part of the clones is not carried over; for the studies checked, unresolved V genes explain less than half of this, and the remainder is unexplained. The V and J calls and the clone size are those of that table, but D and trimming were determined from the DNA. The sample records roughly 69,000 clones, about 82% of which are singletons. 3.5% to 4% of the sample belongs to the ten largest clones.

With regard to this clone: The antigen this receptor binds is unknown. Base qualities are missing; no much larger clone stands one base away.

The chain links TRBV5-5 with TRBJ1-2, with 8 bases matching TRBD1. The sequencing input was PBMCs or T cells enriched from blood (not recorded which). This TCR was sampled from a middle-aged woman with acute COVID-19. The CDR3 reads CASSSQWTGSVGDGYTF. Here is the DNA: TGTGCCAGCAGTTCGCAATGGACAGGGTCGGTCGGGGATGGCTACACCTTC.